These 20 T cell receptor beta chains share one sample of origin, sequenced in a study of T cells expressing NK-cell markers. TCRdb reprocessed the 5' RACE reads, keeping one entry per CDR3 protein, no DNA. This sample contains about 460,000 distinct CDR3 sequences. What was sequenced was blood T cells: a sorted CD56 or NKG2C T cell subset, CD4+ or CD8+ T cells, or bulk PBMC T cells (not recorded which). These receptors were taken from a woman between 45 and 65 years old in good health.

V is TRBV14 and J is TRBJ2-2; as DNA is missing, the TRBD2 call by TCRdb cannot be tested. This CDR3 comprises 18 residues. The V gene's germline CDR1 is SGHDN and CDR2 FVKESK. CDR3 region: CASSLSALAGLNTGELFF.

The V and J genes are TRBV4-1 and TRBJ1-1. Looked up from germline, CDR1 is MGHRA and CDR2 is YSYEKL. This CDR3 has 16 amino acids. The CDR3 reads CASSQEVRELNTEAFF.

V and J are TRBV29-1 and TRBJ2-4; TCRdb's D gene call, TRBD1, goes unchecked for lack of DNA. The CDR3 has 13 amino acids. Germline lookup yields CDR1 SQVTM and CDR2 ANQGSEA. The CDR3 loop is CSVVGQVSNIQYF.

V gene TRBV6-4 combines with J gene TRBJ2-6; checking the TCRdb D call of TRBD1 is not possible without DNA. CDR1 is MRHNA and CDR2 is SNTAGT in the germline V gene. The CDR3 runs 17 residues. The chain's CDR3 is CASSPLRGTSGANVLTF.

The chain employs TRBV7-8 and TRBJ2-3; lacking DNA, the TRBD2 call made by TCRdb goes unchecked. The CDR3 is 15 amino acids. CDR1 and CDR2 (germline): SGHVS, FQNEAQ. The CDR3: CASSRLAEDSDTQYF. Using reference TRBV7-8 and TRBJ2-3 for the parts outside the CDR3, the full variable domain is GAGVSQSPRYKVAKRGQDVALRCDPISGHVSLFWYQQALGQGPEFLTYFQNEAQLDKSGLPSDRFFAERPEGSVSTLKIQRTQQEDSAVYLCASSRLAEDSDTQYFGPGTRLTVL.

The chain links TRBV15 to TRBJ2-1; TCRdb's D call, TRBD1, is unchecked because there is no DNA. Germline V gives CDR1 LNHNV, CDR2 YYDKDF (reference sequence). CDR3 size: 15 residues. The chain's CDR3 is CATSRATGEYNEQFF. Using reference TRBV15 and TRBJ2-1 for the parts outside the CDR3, the full variable domain is DAMVIQNPRYQVTQFGKPVTLSCSQTLNHNVMYWYQQKSSQAPKLLFHYYDKDFNNEADTPDNFQSRRPNTSFCFLDIRSPGLGDTAMYLCATSRATGEYNEQFFGPGTRLTVL.

This chain uses TRBV10-3 with TRBJ1-5. Looked up from germline, CDR1 is ENHRY and CDR2 is SYGVKD. The CDR3 covers 14 residues. CDR3 amino acids: CAISETGSSQPQHF.

The genes are TRBV10-2 and TRBJ2-2; without DNA, the TCRdb call of TRBD2 cannot be checked. This CDR3 comprises 15 residues. Germline CDR1 WSHSY, CDR2 SAAADI. CDR3 region: CASSVLGEAGGELFF.

The chain recombines TRBV20-1 with TRBJ2-1; TCRdb's D call of TRBD2 is untestable without DNA. CDR1 and CDR2 (germline): DFQATT, SNEGSKA (reference sequence). The CDR3 is 21 residues long. The CDR3 protein is CSASPPLGSGRAKVPNNEQFF.

The V and J genes are TRBV5-1 and TRBJ2-5; TCRdb lists TRBD1, though no DNA is available to test this call. Looked up from germline, CDR1 is SGHRS and CDR2 is YFSETQ. The length of the CDR3 is 14 residues. CDR3 loop: CASSGGGNVETQYF.

This sequence joins TRBV5-1 and TRBJ2-1; TCRdb's D call of TRBD2 is untestable without DNA. CDR3 length equals 16 residues. CDR1 and CDR2 (germline): SGHRS, YFSETQ. CDR3 loop: CASSLEVAGLNNEQFF.

This chain links TRBV5-1 with TRBJ2-2. Germline V gives CDR1 SGHRS, CDR2 YFSETQ. This CDR3 spans 18 amino acids. CDR3: CASSLPKRRGTVTGELFF.

The chain carries TRBV20-1 and TRBJ1-4; absent DNA, TCRdb's TRBD1 call cannot be checked. Germline V gene sequence: CDR1 DFQATT, CDR2 SNEGSKA (reference sequence). There are 15 residues in the CDR3. The CDR3 loop is CSATLGDGLGEKLFF.

The rearrangement links TRBV4-1 to TRBJ2-5; absent DNA, TCRdb's TRBD2 call cannot be checked. The CDR3 runs to 19 residues. From germline, CDR1 is MGHRA and CDR2 YSYEKL. The CDR3 reads CASSQEFGSGSFIRETQYF.

V gene TRBV12-3 or TRBV12-4 combines with J gene TRBJ1-2; the TRBD1 assignment by TCRdb is unverifiable without DNA. The CDR3 has 13 amino acids. CDR3 sequence: CASSPDRSYGYTF.

V and J are TRBV20-1 and TRBJ2-3; TCRdb gives TRBD2 as the D gene, but with no DNA this cannot be confirmed. From germline, CDR1 is DFQATT and CDR2 SNEGSKA (reference sequence). The CDR3 consists of 18 residues. The CDR3 protein is CSAHRAGLAGVGADTQYF.

The V call is TRBV28, the J call TRBJ2-5; TCRdb's assignment of TRBD2 cannot be checked, as there is no DNA. In germline, CDR1 is MDHEN, CDR2 SYDVKM. The CDR3 is 16 amino acids. The CDR3 protein is CASTTRALAGVETLYF.

V usage is TRBV7-9 and J usage is TRBJ1-1; absent DNA, TCRdb's TRBD1 call cannot be checked. CDR1 is SEHNR, CDR2 FQNEAQ, per germline (reference sequence). The CDR3 totals 13 residues. The CDR3 sequence: CASRPGFKAGAFF.

The chain couples TRBV14 to TRBJ1-5; TCRdb's D call, TRBD1, is unchecked because there is no DNA. Looked up from germline, CDR1 is SGHDN and CDR2 is FVKESK. This CDR3 spans 12 amino acids. This CDR3 reads CASRGLGQPQHF.

V is TRBV5-1 and J is TRBJ2-7; TCRdb outputs TRBD2, but without DNA this stays unchecked. Germline V gene lookup returns CDR1 SGHRS and CDR2 YFSETQ. The CDR3 loop spans 14 amino acids. The CDR3 sequence is CASSPGAGIPEQYF.